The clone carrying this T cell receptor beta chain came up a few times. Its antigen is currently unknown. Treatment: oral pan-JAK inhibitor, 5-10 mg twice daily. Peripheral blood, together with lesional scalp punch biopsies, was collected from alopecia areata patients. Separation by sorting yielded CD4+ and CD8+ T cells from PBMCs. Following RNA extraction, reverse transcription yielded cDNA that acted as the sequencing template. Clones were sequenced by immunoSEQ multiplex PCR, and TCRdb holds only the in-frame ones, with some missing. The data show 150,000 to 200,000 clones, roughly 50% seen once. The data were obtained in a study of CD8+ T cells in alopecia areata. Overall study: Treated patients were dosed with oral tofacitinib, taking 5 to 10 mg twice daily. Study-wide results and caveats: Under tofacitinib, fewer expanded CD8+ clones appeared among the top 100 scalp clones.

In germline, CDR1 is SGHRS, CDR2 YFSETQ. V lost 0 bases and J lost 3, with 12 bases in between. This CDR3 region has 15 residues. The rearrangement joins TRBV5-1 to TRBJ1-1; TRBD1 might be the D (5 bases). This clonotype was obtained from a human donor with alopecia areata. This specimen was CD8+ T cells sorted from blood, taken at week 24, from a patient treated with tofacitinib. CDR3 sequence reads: CASSLVLGEDTEAFF. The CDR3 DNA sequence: TGCGCCAGCAGCTTGGTTCTGGGGGAGGACACTGAAGCTTTCTTT.